The TCR beta chain under discussion was sequenced for a study of technical replicates of blood from a handful of donors. Libraries were prepared by immunoSEQ multiplex PCR; TCRdb keeps only in-frame clonotypes and omits some of them. The sample shows tens of thousands of clones, approximately 93% of them seen only once. Germline-derived CDR1 and CDR2 are MDHEN and SYDVKM. The V end was cut by 5 bases, the J end by 7 bases, with 6 bases between. This CDR3 region has 11 residues. Source material: T cells isolated from PBMCs. This chain links TRBV28 with TRBJ1-5; D not resolved. This TCR derives from a human donor in good health. The CDR3 DNA is TGTGCCAGCAGTGCAGCGCAGCCCCAGCATTTT. It specifies CASSAAQPQHF.